One sample yielded the 20 T cell receptor beta chains listed below, sequenced in a study of blood T cell repertoires in COVID-19. Generated by immunoSEQ multiplex PCR, the TCRdb table keeps only in-frame clones and is missing some. The sample carries about 200,000 clones, roughly 84% recorded once. Sequenced material: peripheral blood. These receptors were taken from a man in his fifties or sixties with COVID-19, enrolled during active disease.

The chain uses TRBV19 and TRBJ2-3; 7 nucleotides match TRBD2. V was clipped by 7 bases and J by 0 bases; unmatched bases: 4. The CDR3 is made up of 14 amino acids. Germline loops: CDR1 LNHDA, CDR2 SQIVND (reference sequence). CDR3 protein: CASTISGSTDTQYF. The DNA of the CDR3 is TGTGCCAGTACCATTAGCGGGAGCACAGATACGCAGTATTTT. The complete variable domain, with remaining parts taken from reference TRBV19 and TRBJ2-3, reads DGGITQSPKYLFRKEGQNVTLSCEQNLNHDAMYWYRQDPGQGLRLIYYSQIVNDFQKGDIAEGYSVSREKKESFPLTVTSAQKNPTAFYLCASTISGSTDTQYFGPGTRLTVL.

The chain is built from TRBV7-8 and TRBJ1-3, with D possibly matching TRBD1 (5 bases). The CDR3 covers 14 residues. Deletions cut 4 bases from V and 2 bases from J, with 9 bases between. Germline V gene data show CDR1 as SGHVS and CDR2 as FQNEAQ. CDR3 DNA: TGTGCCAGCAGCTCAGGGAGGGCTGGAAACACCATATATTTT. It specifies CASSSGRAGNTIYF.

V usage is TRBV6-5 and J usage is TRBJ1-1, with 7 bases matching TRBD1. Germline loops: CDR1 MNHEY, CDR2 SVGAGI. V gave up 2 bases and J gave up 5 bases; unmatched junction bases: 5. The CDR3 is made up of 14 amino acids. CDR3 bases: TGTGCCAGCAGTTACCGGACAGGATGGACTGAAGCTTTCTTT. Protein: CASSYRTGWTEAFF.

The V gene is TRBV5-4, the J gene TRBJ2-7, with 7 nucleotides matching TRBD1. The CDR3 is 15 residues long. The V segment lost 2 bases and the J segment 3 bases; nucleotides outside the gene matches: 8. Looked up from germline, CDR1 is SGHNT and CDR2 is YYREEE (reference sequence). The CDR3 DNA sequence: TGTGCCAGCAGCTTATCGACAGGGCAGGGCTACGAGCAGTACTTC. Translating it yields CASSLSTGQGYEQYF.

The CDR3 region is CASSSRDRGSTEAFF. CDR3 DNA sequence: TGTGCCAGCAGTAGTCGGGACAGGGGATCGACTGAAGCTTTCTTT. The rearrangement uses TRBV6-5 and TRBJ1-1, with 10 nucleotides matching TRBD1. Germline CDR1 is MNHEY and CDR2 is SVGAGI. The junction had 8 bases not matched to a gene; V was cut back by 5 bases and J by 5 bases. This CDR3 comprises 15 residues.

The CDR3 DNA reads TGTGCCAGCAGCTTATCCTCCGGACTGAGCACAGATACGCAGTATTTT. This encodes CASSLSSGLSTDTQYF. The chain couples TRBV5-5 to TRBJ2-3; D might be TRBD2 (5 bases). The CDR3 extends over 16 amino acids. V lost 2 bases and J 0 bases, leaving 13 bases between the germline ends. Germline lookup yields CDR1 SGHKS and CDR2 YYEKEE (reference sequence). Supplemented by reference TRBV5-5 and TRBJ2-3, the full variable domain reads DAGVTQSPTHLIKTRGQQVTLRCSPISGHKSVSWYQQVLGQGPQFIFQYYEKEERGRGNFPDRFSARQFPNYSSELNVNALLLGDSALYLCASSLSSGLSTDTQYFGPGTRLTVL.

V and J are TRBV29-1 and TRBJ2-3; no clear D. The CDR3 has 14 residues. With 6 bases removed from V and 2 bases from J, the gap between germline ends came to 15 bases. Germline V lookup: CDR1 SQVTM, CDR2 ANQGSEA. The CDR3 DNA reads TGCAGCGTCCTCTACTTAGCCCTCACAGATACGCAGTATTTT. Translated, it gives CSVLYLALTDTQYF.

The V and J genes are TRBV18 and TRBJ1-2, with D uncertain. V dropped 1 base and J dropped 1 base, with 10 bases sitting between them. This CDR3 comprises 15 residues. CDR1 KGHSH and CDR2 LQKENI come from the germline V gene. In nucleotides, the CDR3 is TGTGCCAGCTCACCACAGCAAGAAAATAACTATGGCTACACCTTC. Protein product: CASSPQQENNYGYTF.

The chain has TRBV7-8 and TRBJ2-7; 8 bases agree with TRBD1. The CDR3 has 16 amino acids. The V and J ends lost 0 bases and 3 bases, in that order; junction bases with no gene match: 7. Germline V lookup: CDR1 SGHVS, CDR2 FQNEAQ. CDR3 loop: CASSLAGQGPNYEQYF. The CDR3 region has the DNA TGTGCCAGCAGCTTAGCCGGACAGGGACCCAACTACGAGCAGTACTTC.

The rearrangement uses TRBV7-2 and TRBJ1-1; D may be TRBD1 (5 bases). The V end was cut by 5 bases, the J end by 4 bases, with 14 bases between. This CDR3 spans 14 amino acids. The germline V gene has CDR1 SGHTA and CDR2 FQGNSA. The CDR3 loop is CASSPPPQGTEAFF. The CDR3 nucleotides read TGTGCCAGCAGCCCTCCGCCCCAGGGCACTGAAGCTTTCTTT.

The table lists this clone with a few counts. The chain uses TRBV6-6 and TRBJ2-7, with 10 bases fitting TRBD2. V lost 2 bases to trimming and J lost 3 bases; unmatched junction nucleotides: 7. The CDR3 spans 16 residues. CDR1 MNHNY and CDR2 SVGAGI come from the germline V gene (reference sequence). The CDR3 here is CASSYGASGRFYEQYF. As DNA, the CDR3 is TGTGCCAGCAGTTACGGGGCTAGCGGGAGATTCTACGAGCAGTACTTC.

V usage is TRBV5-1 and J usage is TRBJ2-3; 11 bases are shared with TRBD2. The CDR3 is 15 amino acids. After removal of 6 bases from V and 6 bases from J, the junction contained 9 bases not matched to a gene. Per the germline V gene, CDR1 is SGHRS and CDR2 is YFSETQ. The CDR3 DNA follows: TGCGCCAGCAAAACTAGCGGGGGTTATTTCGATACGCAGTATTTT. This encodes CASKTSGGYFDTQYF.

The chain is built from TRBV5-1 and TRBJ2-7; the match to TRBD1 covers 7 bases. Germline loops: CDR1 SGHRS, CDR2 YFSETQ. The CDR3 has 14 amino acids. The trim removed 5 bases at V and 4 bases at J, leaving 9 bases unmatched. DNA of the CDR3: TGCGCCAGCAGGGAGGTGAAGGGGGCTTACGAGCAGTACTTC. Its translation is CASREVKGAYEQYF.

This clone has a handful of counts. This sequence joins TRBV5-4 and TRBJ2-5; no clear D. Trimming took 3 bases from V and 2 from J, leaving 2 bases between them. The CDR3 is 11 residues long. Looked up from germline, CDR1 is SGHNT and CDR2 is YYREEE (reference sequence). The CDR3, as DNA: TGTGCCAGCAGCTCTCAAGAGACCCAGTACTTC. Its translation: CASSSQETQYF.

The chain carries TRBV19 and TRBJ2-7; D is possibly TRBD1 (6 bases). The ends were cut back, 6 bases at V and 0 bases at J, with 9 bases in the middle. CDR3 size: 13 residues. Germline V gene data show CDR1 as LNHDA and CDR2 as SQIVND (reference sequence). DNA for the CDR3: TGTGCCAGTAGACGGACAGACTCCTACGAGCAGTACTTC. Its translation is CASRRTDSYEQYF.

CDR3 protein: CASPARGLYEQYF. The CDR3 nucleotides are TGTGCCAGCCCGGCCAGGGGGCTTTACGAGCAGTACTTC. The chain employs TRBV12-3 or TRBV12-4 and TRBJ2-7; 8 bases are a match to TRBD1. This CDR3 has 13 residues. The V gene end was trimmed by 8 bases and the J gene end by 4 bases; junction bases not matched to a gene: 7.

The sample holds one count of this clone. This chain joins TRBV19 and TRBJ1-6; D perhaps matches TRBD1 (6 bases). The CDR3 contains 15 residues. CDR1 is LNHDA, CDR2 SQIVND, per germline (reference sequence). Trimming stripped 5 bases from V and 7 bases from J, with 15 bases between. The DNA of the CDR3 is TGTGCCAGTAGTCCCGGGTGGCAGGGGAATTCACCCCTCCACTTT. It codes for CASSPGWQGNSPLHF.

This clone was detected only once. The genes are TRBV7-9 and TRBJ1-1; TRBD1 might be the D (6 bases). The V gene lost 4 bases and the J gene lost 4 bases, with 10 bases spanning the gap. From germline, CDR1 is SEHNR and CDR2 FQNEAQ (reference sequence). The CDR3 runs to 13 residues. The CDR3 nucleotides read TGTGCCAGCAGCTGGGGGGGGCCCACTGAAGCTTTCTTT. Translation gives CASSWGGPTEAFF.

The V and J genes are TRBV9 and TRBJ2-1, with D possibly being TRBD2 (7 bases). The germline CDR1 and CDR2 sequences are SGDLS and YYNGEE. The V end lost 5 bases, the J end lost 0 bases, and 12 bases lay between the germline ends. This CDR3 comprises 15 residues. The CDR3 bases are TGTGCCAGCAGTAGGGGGGGCCCCTCCTACAATGAGCAGTTCTTC. Translating gives CASSRGGPSYNEQFF.

The J gene is TRBJ2-3, the V gene TRBV27, with TRBD2 identical over 7 bases. After removal of 4 bases from V and 2 bases from J, the junction contained 9 bases not matched to a gene. Germline CDR1 is MNHEY and CDR2 is SMNVEV (reference sequence). This CDR3 contains 16 residues. In DNA form, the CDR3 reads TGTGCCAGCAGTTCCCCCGGGACTACGTCCACAGATACGCAGTATTTT. Translation gives CASSSPGTTSTDTQYF.